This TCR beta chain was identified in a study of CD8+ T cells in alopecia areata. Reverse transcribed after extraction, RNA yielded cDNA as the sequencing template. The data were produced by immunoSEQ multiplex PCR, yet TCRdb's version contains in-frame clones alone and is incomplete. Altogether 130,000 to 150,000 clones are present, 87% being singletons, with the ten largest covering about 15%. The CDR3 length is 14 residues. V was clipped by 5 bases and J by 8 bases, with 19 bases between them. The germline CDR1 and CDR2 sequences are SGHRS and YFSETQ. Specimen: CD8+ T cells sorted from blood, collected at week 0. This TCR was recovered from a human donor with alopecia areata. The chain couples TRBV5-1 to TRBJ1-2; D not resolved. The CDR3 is CASSLGKDLSGYTF. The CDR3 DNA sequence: TGCGCCAGCAGTCTTGGAAAAGATCTGTCGGGCTACACCTTC.